This is a list of T cell receptor beta chains from one sample in a study of cytomegalovirus exposure and HLA in healthy donors. The data were produced by immunoSEQ multiplex PCR, yet TCRdb's version contains in-frame clones alone and is incomplete. The data hold about 72,000 clones, with 66% observed a single time. The sample consisted of PBMCs. The receptors were gathered from a man aged 35-49 years in good health and CMV-seropositive. CDR3s include the opening cysteine and the closing phenylalanine or tryptophan. The D gene is left open where the match is weak. Clone size is stated in some rows and not others, as once, few, many or a class when expanded.

v_gene: TRBV2; d_gene: TRBD1; abundance: .; j_gene: TRBJ1-2; CDR3aa: CASSEGQESYGYTF; CDR3nt: TGTGCCAGCAGTGAGGGACAGGAGTCCTATGGCTACACCTTC
v_gene: TRBV5-1; d_gene: .; abundance: .; j_gene: TRBJ2-7; CDR3aa: CASSKDSYEQYF; CDR3nt: TGCGCCAGCAGCAAGGACAGCTACGAGCAGTACTTC
v_gene: TRBV7-9; d_gene: .; abundance: few; j_gene: TRBJ1-3; CDR3aa: CASSLRGYSGNTIYF; CDR3nt: TGTGCCAGCAGCTTAAGGGGATACTCTGGAAACACCATATATTTT
v_gene: TRBV2; d_gene: .; abundance: .; j_gene: TRBJ1-6; CDR3aa: CASSEGHGSPLHF; CDR3nt: TGTGCCAGCAGTGAGGGGCACGGTTCACCCCTCCACTTT
v_gene: TRBV6-6; d_gene: .; abundance: .; j_gene: TRBJ1-4; CDR3aa: CASSTDILGKLFF; CDR3nt: TGTGCCAGCAGTACGGACATATTGGGAAAACTGTTTTTT
v_gene: TRBV2; d_gene: TRBD1; abundance: once; j_gene: TRBJ2-7; CDR3aa: CASSDPRDSYEQYF; CDR3nt: TGTGCCAGCAGTGACCCCCGGGACAGCTACGAGCAGTACTTC
v_gene: TRBV7-8; d_gene: TRBD2; abundance: .; j_gene: TRBJ2-1; CDR3aa: CASSLQRGAYNEQFF; CDR3nt: TGTGCCAGCAGCTTACAGCGGGGGGCCTACAATGAGCAGTTCTTC
v_gene: TRBV18; d_gene: .; abundance: .; j_gene: TRBJ2-3; CDR3aa: CASSPNRQYTDTQYF; CDR3nt: TGTGCCAGCTCACCTAACCGACAGTACACAGATACGCAGTATTTT
v_gene: TRBV2; d_gene: TRBD1; abundance: .; j_gene: TRBJ2-1; CDR3aa: CASSPWTGGGNEQFF; CDR3nt: TGTGCCAGCAGTCCCTGGACAGGGGGAGGCAATGAGCAGTTCTTC
v_gene: TRBV7-3; d_gene: TRBD2; abundance: .; j_gene: TRBJ2-3; CDR3aa: CASSSNPSGVTDTQYF; CDR3nt: TGTGCCAGCAGCTCGAATCCTAGCGGGGTAACAGATACGCAGTATTTT
v_gene: TRBV2; d_gene: TRBD2; abundance: .; j_gene: TRBJ2-7; CDR3aa: CASRKTSGGPYEQYF; CDR3nt: TGTGCCAGCAGAAAGACTAGCGGGGGGCCCTACGAGCAGTACTTC
v_gene: TRBV30; d_gene: .; abundance: few; j_gene: TRBJ1-2; CDR3aa: CAWTRTDWNYGYTF; CDR3nt: TGTGCCTGGACACGGACAGATTGGAACTATGGCTACACCTTC
v_gene: TRBV21-1; d_gene: .; abundance: .; j_gene: TRBJ2-1; CDR3aa: CASSKVNRGFSYNEQFF; CDR3nt: TGTGCCAGCAGCAAAGTTAACCGGGGGTTCTCCTACAATGAGCAGTTCTTC
v_gene: TRBV29-1; d_gene: TRBD1; abundance: .; j_gene: TRBJ2-3; CDR3aa: CSVGRDRGSDTQYF; CDR3nt: TGCAGCGTTGGAAGGGACAGGGGTTCAGATACGCAGTATTTT
v_gene: TRBV28; d_gene: .; abundance: .; j_gene: TRBJ1-1; CDR3aa: CASSLIIGGTEAFF; CDR3nt: TGTGCCAGCAGTTTAATAATCGGAGGCACTGAAGCTTTCTTT
v_gene: TRBV18; d_gene: .; abundance: .; j_gene: TRBJ2-5; CDR3aa: CASSYRSSFQETQYF; CDR3nt: TGTGCCAGCTCATACAGGAGCTCCTTTCAAGAGACCCAGTACTTC
v_gene: TRBV9; d_gene: TRBD1; abundance: .; j_gene: TRBJ2-3; CDR3aa: CASGQGSDTQYF; CDR3nt: TGTGCCAGCGGACAGGGCTCAGATACGCAGTATTTT
v_gene: TRBV30; d_gene: TRBD1; abundance: few; j_gene: TRBJ2-7; CDR3aa: CAWSVQGSYEQYF; CDR3nt: TGTGCCTGGAGTGTACAGGGGTCCTACGAGCAGTACTTC
v_gene: TRBV19; d_gene: .; abundance: .; j_gene: TRBJ1-2; CDR3aa: CASSQQGGNYGYTF; CDR3nt: TGTGCCAGTAGTCAACAAGGGGGTAACTATGGCTACACCTTC
v_gene: TRBV19; d_gene: .; abundance: .; j_gene: TRBJ1-1; CDR3aa: CASSIGRTSGGVTEAFF; CDR3nt: TGTGCCAGTAGTATCGGACGGACATCCGGGGGAGTCACTGAAGCTTTCTTT
v_gene: TRBV18; d_gene: TRBD1; abundance: .; j_gene: TRBJ1-2; CDR3aa: CASSHGTGESTSGYTF; CDR3nt: TGTGCCAGCTCCCATGGGACAGGGGAGTCAACAAGTGGCTACACCTTC
v_gene: TRBV14; d_gene: TRBD1; abundance: once; j_gene: TRBJ2-2; CDR3aa: CASSPDRALNTGELFF; CDR3nt: TGTGCCAGCAGCCCGGACAGGGCCCTGAACACCGGGGAGCTGTTTTTT
v_gene: TRBV5-4; d_gene: TRBD1; abundance: .; j_gene: TRBJ2-5; CDR3aa: CASSLGQGARETQYF; CDR3nt: TGTGCCAGCAGCTTGGGGCAGGGGGCTCGAGAGACCCAGTACTTC
v_gene: TRBV5-1; d_gene: TRBD2; abundance: .; j_gene: TRBJ2-1; CDR3aa: CASSLAHGGVYNEQFF; CDR3nt: TGCGCCAGCAGCTTGGCCCACGGGGGGGTTTACAATGAGCAGTTCTTC
v_gene: TRBV7-9; d_gene: .; abundance: .; j_gene: TRBJ2-4; CDR3aa: CASSLGQDENIQYF; CDR3nt: TGTGCCAGCAGCTTGGGACAAGATGAAAACATTCAGTACTTC
v_gene: TRBV14; d_gene: .; abundance: .; j_gene: TRBJ1-2; CDR3aa: CASSQFGRGLHYGYTF; CDR3nt: TGTGCCAGCAGCCAGTTTGGTAGAGGACTTCACTATGGCTACACCTTC
v_gene: TRBV19; d_gene: TRBD2; abundance: .; j_gene: TRBJ2-5; CDR3aa: CASSKGLAGSGQTQYF; CDR3nt: TGTGCCAGTAGTAAAGGACTAGCGGGGTCCGGACAGACCCAGTACTTC
v_gene: TRBV9; d_gene: .; abundance: .; j_gene: TRBJ1-2; CDR3aa: CASRPYTF; CDR3nt: TGTGCCAGCCGTCCCTACACCTTC
v_gene: TRBV27; d_gene: .; abundance: .; j_gene: TRBJ1-4; CDR3aa: CASAQVSTNEKLFF; CDR3nt: TGTGCCAGCGCCCAGGTCTCAACTAATGAAAAACTGTTTTTT
v_gene: TRBV7-2; d_gene: .; abundance: .; j_gene: TRBJ2-5; CDR3aa: CASSTLASETQYF; CDR3nt: TGTGCCAGCAGCACCCTAGCGAGCGAGACCCAGTACTTC
v_gene: TRBV2; d_gene: .; abundance: .; j_gene: TRBJ2-2; CDR3aa: CASSRDIANTGELFF; CDR3nt: TGTGCCAGCAGCCGGGACATCGCGAACACCGGGGAGCTGTTTTTT
v_gene: TRBV4-1; d_gene: TRBD2; abundance: .; j_gene: TRBJ2-1; CDR3aa: CASSQGGGVRLAGREQFF; CDR3nt: TGCGCCAGCAGCCAAGGGGGGGGTGTTAGACTAGCGGGGAGGGAGCAGTTCTTC
v_gene: TRBV4-1; d_gene: .; abundance: .; j_gene: TRBJ1-1; CDR3aa: CASSQGAKGGEAFF; CDR3nt: TGCGCCAGCAGCCAAGGGGCCAAAGGAGGTGAAGCTTTCTTT
v_gene: TRBV30; d_gene: TRBD2; abundance: .; j_gene: TRBJ2-7; CDR3aa: CACTGGASYEQYF; CDR3nt: TGTGCCTGTACCGGGGGGGCATCCTACGAGCAGTACTTC
v_gene: TRBV7-6; d_gene: .; abundance: .; j_gene: TRBJ1-2; CDR3aa: CASSLDPGANYGYTF; CDR3nt: TGTGCCAGCAGCTTAGATCCAGGGGCGAACTATGGCTACACCTTC
v_gene: TRBV9; d_gene: .; abundance: .; j_gene: TRBJ2-3; CDR3aa: CASSAVSSRRTSTDTQYF; CDR3nt: TGTGCCAGCAGCGCGGTAAGCTCAAGGAGAACTAGCACAGATACGCAGTATTTT
v_gene: TRBV5-1; d_gene: .; abundance: .; j_gene: TRBJ1-2; CDR3aa: CASSFVSGILGYGYTF; CDR3nt: TGCGCCAGCAGCTTTGTATCGGGGATCTTAGGCTATGGCTACACCTTC